This T cell receptor (beta chain) was sequenced for a study of PD-1 blockade in classical Hodgkin lymphoma. The study, taken as a whole, reports: The origin of the repertoire differences remains undefined, with disease activity or prior therapy as possible causes.

Data came from immunoSEQ multiplex PCR; TCRdb stores just in-frame clones and leaves some out. The data hold tens of thousands of clones, with more than 85% observed a single time. Stated time point: newly diagnosed, previously untreated cHL patient sample. Negative selection with magnetic separation was used to purify CD4+ T cells from thawed PBMCs. Concerning this clone itself: Antigen specificity is unknown.

This CDR3 has 14 residues. V was clipped by 6 bases and J by 2 bases; unmatched bases: 5. Germline V gives CDR1 SNHLY, CDR2 FYNNEI. This chain connects TRBV2 to TRBJ1-2; 8 bases match TRBD1. Sequenced input: CD4+ T cells from blood. The source of this sequence is a human donor with classical Hodgkin lymphoma. CDR3 in DNA: TGTGCCAGCAGCGGGGGACAGGAGAACTATGGCTACACCTTC. This translates into CASSGGQENYGYTF.